These 26 T cell receptor beta chains were sequenced from one sample in a study of Graves' ophthalmopathy and Graves' hyperthyroidism. Amplification from RNA transcripts yielded the TCR beta CDR3 regions. An opening RT-PCR round employed HTBI primers and preceded a second-round multiplex PCR. Each CDR3 protein is one row after TCRdb ran MiXCR on the multiplex PCR reads. Among about 390,000 distinct CDR3 sequences, roughly 17% were seen once, and the ten largest hold about 2.4%. Material for sequencing was peripheral blood. These receptor sequences come from an adult woman with stable Graves' hyperthyroidism.

This clonotype has a count of ten or more. V and J are TRBV20-1 and TRBJ1-2; D ambiguous. V lost 6 bases and J 4 bases, leaving 24 bases between the germline ends. This CDR3 region has 16 residues. CDR1 DFQATT and CDR2 SNEGSKA come from the germline V gene (reference sequence). The DNA of the CDR3 is TGCAGTGCAAAGCCCTCCGCGGCCCTGGGAGGCTATGGCTACACCTTC. It yields the protein CSAKPSAALGGYGYTF.

This clonotype was seen at least ten times. V and J are TRBV18 and TRBJ1-1; D uncertain. The germline gives CDR1 KGHSH, CDR2 LQKENI. Trimming took 1 base from V and 1 from J, leaving 1 base between them. The CDR3 is 12 residues long. This CDR3 reads CASSPRNTEAFF. The CDR3 nucleotides read TGTGCCAGCTCACCACGGAACACTGAAGCTTTCTTT. Complete variable domain (other parts from reference TRBV18 and TRBJ1-1): NAGVMQNPRHLVRRRGQEARLRCSPMKGHSHVYWYRQLPEEGLKFMVYLQKENIIDESGMPKERFSAEFPKEGPSILRIQQVVRGDSAAYFCASSPRNTEAFFGQGTRLTVV.

This clonotype was observed many times. The chain has TRBV20-1 and TRBJ1-5; D is ambiguous. Trimming took 6 bases from V and 5 from J, leaving 17 bases between them. The germline CDR1 and CDR2 sequences are DFQATT and SNEGSKA (reference sequence). The CDR3 has 14 amino acids. CDR3 protein: CSAHVLGGDQPQHF. CDR3 bases: TGCAGTGCCCACGTGTTAGGCGGGGATCAGCCCCAGCATTTT.

This clonotype was picked up many times. Here the CDR3 DNA reads TGCAGTGCCCTGTTTACGACCCAGTACTTC. As protein: CSALFTTQYF. The chain uses TRBV20-1 and TRBJ2-5; D uncertain. The ends were cut back, 6 bases at V and 7 bases at J, with 9 bases in the middle. Germline loops: CDR1 DFQATT, CDR2 SNEGSKA (reference sequence). The CDR3 has 10 amino acids.

This clonotype has ten or more counts. This chain links TRBV28 with TRBJ2-7, with 7 nucleotides matching TRBD1. CDR1 and CDR2 from the germline V gene are MDHEN and SYDVKM. CDR3 size: 16 residues. The V and J ends lost 8 bases and 2 bases, in that order; junction bases with no gene match: 15. The CDR3 is CASRIGGSVGPYEQYF. Here the CDR3 DNA reads TGTGCCAGCCGCATAGGGGGCTCTGTGGGACCCTACGAGCAGTACTTC.

This clonotype was seen many times. This chain connects TRBV12-3 or TRBV12-4 to TRBJ2-2; D is possibly TRBD1 or TRBD2 (5 bases each). V was trimmed by 2 bases and J by 4 bases, leaving 8 bases between them. CDR3 length: 14 amino acids. The CDR3 region has the DNA TGTGCCAGCAGTTTAAGAGGGGTCACCGGGGAGCTGTTTTTT. It encodes CASSLRGVTGELFF.

In its sample, this clonotype was seen many times. The chain recombines TRBV12-3 or TRBV12-4 with TRBJ1-1; D might be TRBD1 (5 bases). The CDR3 totals 12 residues. The V end lost 6 bases, the J end lost 10 bases, and 15 bases lay between the germline ends. Here the CDR3 reads CASSFRREGAFF. The CDR3 DNA is TGTGCCAGCAGCTTTCGCAGGGAAGGAGCTTTCTTT.

V usage is TRBV19 and J usage is TRBJ1-1; D call uncertain. Germline-derived CDR1 and CDR2 are LNHDA and SQIVND (reference sequence). Trimming took off 3 bases at V and 6 bases at J, with 11 bases between the two ends. This CDR3 has 13 amino acids. The CDR3 reads CASSIFGQAEAFF. The CDR3 nucleotides are TGTGCCAGTAGTATTTTCGGCCAGGCTGAAGCTTTCTTT.

CDR3 sequence (DNA): TGTGCCACCAGAGCTCGGTCCGCCGACTTATATGGCTACACCTTC. Its protein is CATRARSADLYGYTF. The rearrangement joins TRBV24-1 to TRBJ1-2; unclear D gene. Germline CDR1 and CDR2: KGHDR and SFDVKD. This CDR3 comprises 15 residues. V lost 7 bases and J lost 5, with 19 bases in between.

This clonotype was counted at least ten times. The gene calls are TRBV28 and TRBJ1-2; 10 nucleotides align to TRBD1. The CDR3 covers 13 residues. Germline V gene sequence: CDR1 MDHEN, CDR2 SYDVKM. Trimming at V came to 3 bases and at J to 14 bases, leaving 9 bases not matched to a gene. The CDR3 sequence: CASSLYQTGQGTF. CDR3 DNA: TGTGCCAGCAGTTTGTACCAAACGGGACAGGGGACCTTC.

This clonotype was picked up many times. V gene TRBV6-1 combines with J gene TRBJ2-7; no definite D call. V shed 1 base and J shed 3 bases, with 10 bases lying between them. The CDR3 runs 14 residues. Germline CDR1 and CDR2: MNHNS and SASEGT. The CDR3 sequence is CASSEEASHYEQYF. DNA of the CDR3: TGTGCCAGCAGTGAAGAGGCATCTCACTACGAGCAGTACTTC.

This clonotype was picked up many times. This rearrangement joins TRBV12-3 or TRBV12-4 to TRBJ2-7, with no clear D. V shed 5 bases and J shed 2 bases, with 7 bases lying between them. The CDR3 has 12 amino acids. The CDR3 sequence is CASSTYTYEQYF. In DNA form, the CDR3 reads TGTGCCAGCAGTACCTATACCTACGAGCAGTACTTC.

This clonotype was counted a few times. The chain recombines TRBV4-1 with TRBJ1-5; D ambiguous. The germline V and J ends were trimmed by 0 bases and 3 bases, with 9 bases remaining between them. Germline V gene lookup returns CDR1 MGHRA and CDR2 YSYEKL. CDR3 size: 15 residues. The CDR3 reads CASSQDRESNQPQHF. DNA for the CDR3: TGCGCCAGCAGCCAAGATCGGGAATCCAATCAGCCCCAGCATTTT.

The table lists this clonotype with many counts. This chain uses TRBV7-9 with TRBJ1-1; maybe TRBD1 (5 bases). With 3 bases removed from V and 5 bases from J, the gap between germline ends came to 13 bases. The germline V gene encodes CDR1 SEHNR and CDR2 FQNEAQ (reference sequence). The CDR3 loop spans 14 amino acids. The CDR3 spells CASSFMGPGTEAFF. In nucleotides, the CDR3 is TGTGCCAGCAGCTTTATGGGGCCGGGGACTGAAGCTTTCTTT.

This clonotype was counted at least ten times. This rearrangement joins TRBV11-2 to TRBJ2-7; 7 positions agree with TRBD2. Germline-derived CDR1 and CDR2 are SGHAT and FQNNGV. The V gene end was trimmed by 2 bases and the J gene end by 6 bases; junction bases not matched to a gene: 10. The CDR3 has 15 amino acids. The CDR3 coding sequence is TGTGCCAGCAGCTTATATCAGGGAGGGCTAGGCGAGCAGTACTTC. Translation gives CASSLYQGGLGEQYF.

This clonotype was seen ten or more times. The chain couples TRBV19 to TRBJ2-7; 10 bases fit TRBD2. Looked up from germline, CDR1 is LNHDA and CDR2 is SQIVND (reference sequence). J gave up 7 bases and V 2 bases, and 5 bases lay outside the gene matches. The length of the CDR3 is 14 residues. The CDR3 bases are TGTGCCAGTAGTATAACTAGCGGGACGGCGGAGCAGTACTTC. It codes for CASSITSGTAEQYF.

On this clonotype itself: The junction and the germline gene differ at one end; a read error may be behind it. The chain couples TRBV12-3 or TRBV12-4 to TRBJ1-6; no clear D. The CDR3 has 14 residues. Here the CDR3 DNA reads TGTGCCAGCAGCTTAGAGGGAACGGTGGCATCCCTCCACTTT. Translated, it gives CASSLEGTVASLHF.

This clonotype showed up many times. CDR3 region: CASSMVGSSGTGELFF. CDR3 coding DNA: TGTGCCAGTAGTATGGTCGGTTCTAGCGGGACCGGGGAGCTGTTTTTT. The chain combines TRBV19 with TRBJ2-2, with 8 bases aligning to TRBD2. With 3 bases clipped from V and 5 bases from J, the junction kept 8 bases outside the gene matches. CDR3 length equals 16 residues. Germline CDR1 and CDR2: LNHDA and SQIVND (reference sequence). Variable domain in full (rest from reference TRBV19 and TRBJ2-2): DGGITQSPKYLFRKEGQNVTLSCEQNLNHDAMYWYRQDPGQGLRLIYYSQIVNDFQKGDIAEGYSVSREKKESFPLTVTSAQKNPTAFYLCASSMVGSSGTGELFFGEGSRLTVL.

This clonotype has ten or more counts. The chain employs TRBV7-9 and TRBJ1-1; 9 nucleotides line up with TRBD1. V lost 0 bases and J lost 5; bases outside the gene matches: 1. This CDR3 comprises 14 residues. Germline V gene sequence: CDR1 SEHNR, CDR2 FQNEAQ (reference sequence). This chain's CDR3 is CASSLATGGTEAFF. The DNA of the CDR3 is TGTGCCAGCAGCTTAGCGACAGGGGGAACTGAAGCTTTCTTT.

This clonotype was recorded at least ten times. The chain couples TRBV20-1 to TRBJ2-2; 11 bases map to TRBD1. Germline CDR1 and CDR2: DFQATT and SNEGSKA (reference sequence). The CDR3 loop spans 16 amino acids. After removal of 1 base from V and 4 bases from J, the junction contained 5 bases not matched to a gene. CDR3 DNA sequence: TGCAGTGCTAGAGCCCGGACAGGGGGCTTCACCGGGGAGCTGTTTTTT. Protein product: CSARARTGGFTGELFF.

This clonotype appeared many times. The CDR3 spells CASSSREGGETQYF. CDR3 nucleotides: TGTGCCAGCAGTTCTCGGGAGGGCGGAGAGACCCAGTACTTC. The chain joins TRBV12-3 or TRBV12-4 to TRBJ2-5; 8 bases match TRBD2. V shed 4 bases, J shed 4 bases, and the junction held 5 bases outside the gene matches. The CDR3 is made up of 14 amino acids.

This clonotype was recorded a few times. A read error is possible here, since a much larger clone lies one base away. V and J are TRBV28 and TRBJ2-4; D is undetermined. The germline gives CDR1 MDHEN, CDR2 SYDVKM. CDR3 length: 14 residues. In nucleotides, the CDR3 is TGTGCCAGCAGTTTGTACGACCTGGGGAACATTAAGTACTTC. Encoded protein: CASSLYDLGNIKYF.

This clonotype occurred many times. The V and J genes are TRBV27 and TRBJ2-5; 9 nucleotides align to TRBD2. The CDR3 has 18 amino acids. With 7 bases clipped from V and 5 bases from J, the junction kept 20 bases outside the gene matches. The germline CDR1 and CDR2 sequences are MNHEY and SMNVEV (reference sequence). CDR3 bases: TGTGCCAGCATGCCGGTTCTAGCGGGATCGTATCGGTTCGAGACCCAGTACTTC. It specifies CASMPVLAGSYRFETQYF.

This clonotype showed up just a few times. This chain links TRBV4-1 with TRBJ2-5; 10 positions match TRBD2. The CDR3 consists of 17 residues. With 1 base clipped from V and 4 bases from J, the junction kept 9 bases outside the gene matches. Looked up from germline, CDR1 is MGHRA and CDR2 is YSYEKL. The CDR3, as DNA: TGCGCCAGCAGCCAAGCAGACTCGGGACTAGCGATAGAGACCCAGTACTTC. Translation: CASSQADSGLAIETQYF.

The V and J genes are TRBV29-1 and TRBJ1-1, with D possibly TRBD1 on 5 matching bases. This CDR3 region has 11 residues. Germline values: CDR1 SQVTM, CDR2 ANQGSEA. With 5 bases removed from V and 8 bases from J, the gap between germline ends came to 12 bases. Written as DNA, the CDR3 is TGCAGCGTTCTGGAGGGGACGGAAGCTTTCTTT. Translated, it gives CSVLEGTEAFF.

V and J are TRBV14 and TRBJ1-2; 8 bases are a match to TRBD1. Germline loops: CDR1 SGHDN, CDR2 FVKESK. CDR3 length equals 15 residues. V shed 1 base and J 3 bases; nucleotides not matched to a gene: 4. In DNA, the CDR3 is TGTGCCAGCAGCCAAGTAGCAGGGGGCTACTATGGCTACACCTTC. Translation: CASSQVAGGYYGYTF.